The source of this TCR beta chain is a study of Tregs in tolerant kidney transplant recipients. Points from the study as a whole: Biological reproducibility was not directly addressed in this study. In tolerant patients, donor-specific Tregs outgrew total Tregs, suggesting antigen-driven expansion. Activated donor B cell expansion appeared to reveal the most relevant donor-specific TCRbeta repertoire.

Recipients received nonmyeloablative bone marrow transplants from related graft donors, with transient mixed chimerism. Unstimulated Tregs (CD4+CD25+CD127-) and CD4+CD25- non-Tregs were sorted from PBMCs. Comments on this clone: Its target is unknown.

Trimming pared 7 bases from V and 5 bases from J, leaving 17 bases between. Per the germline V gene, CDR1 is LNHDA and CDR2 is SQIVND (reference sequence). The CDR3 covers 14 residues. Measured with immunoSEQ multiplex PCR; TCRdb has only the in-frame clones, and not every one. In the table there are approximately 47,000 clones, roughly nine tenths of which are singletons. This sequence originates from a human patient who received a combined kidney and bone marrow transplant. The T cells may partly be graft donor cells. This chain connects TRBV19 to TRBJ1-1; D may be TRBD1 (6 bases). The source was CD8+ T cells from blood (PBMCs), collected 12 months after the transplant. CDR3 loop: CASTPLQGLTEAFF. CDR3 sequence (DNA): TGTGCCAGTACCCCCTTACAGGGTCTGACTGAAGCTTTCTTT.